Each of the 4 T cell receptor beta chains below was sequenced from the same sample in a study of PD-L1 blockade in urothelial cancer (dated by TCRdb to between 2016 and 2019). The label giving this sample's time point can be read as: pretreatment peripheral blood. The library came from the immunoSEQ multiplex PCR assay. Entries here come from immuneACCESS through TCRdb and include only in-frame sequences with V and J called. Some clones fail to appear in such tables; in the studies checked, an unresolved V gene covers under half of the shortfall, and the cause of the remainder is unknown. The sample yields some 45,000 clones; about 88% were counted once. The top ten hold around 25% of the sample. The material sequenced was PBMCs, taken around atezolizumab (anti-PD-L1) treatment. The receptors were sampled from a donor older than 35 with urothelial cancer.

The chain uses TRBV5-4 and TRBJ2-7; the D is unclear. The CDR3 length is 16 residues. Trimming took off 0 bases at V and 0 bases at J, with 13 bases between the two ends. The V gene's germline CDR1 is SGHNT and CDR2 YYREEE (reference sequence). This CDR3 reads CASSLGGGQSSYEQYF. For the CDR3, the DNA is TGTGCCAGCAGCTTGGGTGGTGGGCAAAGCTCCTACGAGCAGTACTTC.

V gene TRBV10-2 combines with J gene TRBJ2-7, with TRBD2 identical over 7 bases. CDR3 length: 14 amino acids. The germline CDR1 and CDR2 sequences are WSHSY and SAAADI. V trimming: 6 bases; J trimming: 2 bases; junction bases outside the gene matches: 7. CDR3 loop: CASRREISPYEQYF. CDR3 nucleotides: TGCGCCAGCAGGCGGGAGATCAGTCCCTACGAGCAGTACTTC.

The rearrangement uses TRBV4-2 and TRBJ1-2; 11 bases match TRBD1. V gave up 0 bases and J gave up 1 base; unmatched junction bases: 10. Germline lookup yields CDR1 LGHNA and CDR2 YNFKEQ. This CDR3 region has 19 residues. For the CDR3, the DNA is TGTGCCAGCAGCCAAGATGGGTTGGGGACAGGGGGTTTTAACTATGGCTACACCTTC. Translated: CASSQDGLGTGGFNYGYTF.

The chain combines TRBV5-6 with TRBJ1-5, with a weak D call TRBD1 (5 bases). There are 14 residues in the CDR3. Trimming left V 4 bases short and J 0 bases short, with 8 bases between. CDR1 is SGHDT, CDR2 YYEEEE, per germline. The CDR3 here is CASSRRASNQPQHF. CDR3 nucleotide sequence: TGTGCCAGCAGCCGCAGGGCTAGCAATCAGCCCCAGCATTTT.